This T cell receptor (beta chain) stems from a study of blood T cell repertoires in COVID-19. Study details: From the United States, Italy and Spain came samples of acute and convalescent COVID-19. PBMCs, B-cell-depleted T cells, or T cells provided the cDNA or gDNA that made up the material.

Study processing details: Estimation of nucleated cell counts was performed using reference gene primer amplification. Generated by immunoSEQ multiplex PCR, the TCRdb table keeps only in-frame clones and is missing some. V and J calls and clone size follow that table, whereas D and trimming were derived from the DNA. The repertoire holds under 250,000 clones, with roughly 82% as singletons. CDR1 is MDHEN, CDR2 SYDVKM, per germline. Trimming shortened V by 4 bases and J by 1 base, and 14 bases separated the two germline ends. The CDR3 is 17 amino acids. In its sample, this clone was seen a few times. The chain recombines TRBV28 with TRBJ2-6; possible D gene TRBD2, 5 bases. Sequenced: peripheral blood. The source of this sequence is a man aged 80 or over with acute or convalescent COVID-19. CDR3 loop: CASSSAATKSGANVLTF. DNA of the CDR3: TGTGCCAGCAGTTCAGCGGCGACGAAATCTGGGGCCAACGTCCTGACTTTC.